This TCR beta chain was found in a study of control samples from healthy donors and cancer patients. V lost 5 bases and J 5 bases, leaving 10 bases between the germline ends. Per the germline V gene, CDR1 is GTSNPN and CDR2 is SVGIG (reference sequence). The CDR3 extends over 13 amino acids. The table came from immunoSEQ multiplex PCR; TCRdb's copy has only in-frame clones and leaves some out. The sample records 170,000 or so clones, 85% to 95% being singletons. The sequenced sample was blood. This sequence originates from a middle-aged woman in good health. The chain combines TRBV30 with TRBJ1-6; perhaps TRBD1 as D (5 bases). Here the CDR3 reads CAWSQGNNSPLHF. The CDR3 DNA sequence: TGTGCCTGGTCCCAGGGAAATAATTCACCCCTCCACTTT.